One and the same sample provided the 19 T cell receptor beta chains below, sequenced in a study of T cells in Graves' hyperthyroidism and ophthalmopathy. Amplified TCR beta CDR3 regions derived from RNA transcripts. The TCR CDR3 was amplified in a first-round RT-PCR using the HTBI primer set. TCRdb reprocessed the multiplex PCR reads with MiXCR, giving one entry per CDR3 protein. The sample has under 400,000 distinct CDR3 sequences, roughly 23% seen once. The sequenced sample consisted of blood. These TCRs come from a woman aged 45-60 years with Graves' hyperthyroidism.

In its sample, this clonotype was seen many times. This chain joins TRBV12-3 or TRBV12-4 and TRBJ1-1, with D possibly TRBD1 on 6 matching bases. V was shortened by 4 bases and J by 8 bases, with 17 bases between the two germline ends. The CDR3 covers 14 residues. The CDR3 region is CASSSHRDGGEAFF. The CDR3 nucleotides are TGTGCCAGCAGTTCCCACAGGGACGGAGGGGAAGCTTTCTTT.

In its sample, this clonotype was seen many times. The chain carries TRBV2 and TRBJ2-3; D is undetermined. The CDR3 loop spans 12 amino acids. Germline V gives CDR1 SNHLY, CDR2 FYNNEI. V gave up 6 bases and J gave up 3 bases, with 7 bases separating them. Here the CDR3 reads CASSVYTDTQYF. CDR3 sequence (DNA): TGTGCCAGCAGCGTCTATACAGATACGCAGTATTTT.

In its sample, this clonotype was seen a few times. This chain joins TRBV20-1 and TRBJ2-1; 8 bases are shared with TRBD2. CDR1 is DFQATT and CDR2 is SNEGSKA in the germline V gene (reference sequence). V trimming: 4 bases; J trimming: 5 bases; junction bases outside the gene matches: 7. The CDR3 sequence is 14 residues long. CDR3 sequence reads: CSATDGGAHNEQFF. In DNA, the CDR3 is TGCAGTGCTACCGACGGGGGGGCCCACAATGAGCAGTTCTTC.

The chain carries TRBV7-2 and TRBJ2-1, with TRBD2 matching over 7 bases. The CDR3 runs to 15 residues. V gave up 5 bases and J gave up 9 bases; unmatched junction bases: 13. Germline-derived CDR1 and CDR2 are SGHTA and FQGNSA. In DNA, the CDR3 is TGTGCCAGCAGCCCATCTTCCGGACTAGTCGGTGAGCAGTTCTTC. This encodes CASSPSSGLVGEQFF.

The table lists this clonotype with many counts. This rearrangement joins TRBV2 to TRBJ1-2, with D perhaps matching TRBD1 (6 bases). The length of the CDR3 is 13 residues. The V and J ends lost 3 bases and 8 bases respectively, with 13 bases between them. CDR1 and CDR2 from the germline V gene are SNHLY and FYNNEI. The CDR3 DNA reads TGTGCCAGCAGTGACCCAGGGGTGGACGGCTACACCTTC. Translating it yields CASSDPGVDGYTF.

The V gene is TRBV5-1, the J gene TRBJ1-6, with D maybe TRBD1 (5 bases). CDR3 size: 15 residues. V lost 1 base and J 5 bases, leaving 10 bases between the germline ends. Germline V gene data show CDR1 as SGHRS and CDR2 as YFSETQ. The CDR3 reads CASSLPQGDNSPLHF. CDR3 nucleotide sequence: TGCGCCAGCAGCTTGCCTCAGGGAGATAATTCACCCCTCCACTTT.

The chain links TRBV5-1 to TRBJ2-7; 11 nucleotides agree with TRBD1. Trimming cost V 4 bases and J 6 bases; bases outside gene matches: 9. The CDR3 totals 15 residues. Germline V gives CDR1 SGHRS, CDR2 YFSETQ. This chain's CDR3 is CASSVPGQGVGEQYF. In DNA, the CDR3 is TGCGCCAGCAGCGTCCCGGGACAGGGGGTAGGCGAGCAGTACTTC.

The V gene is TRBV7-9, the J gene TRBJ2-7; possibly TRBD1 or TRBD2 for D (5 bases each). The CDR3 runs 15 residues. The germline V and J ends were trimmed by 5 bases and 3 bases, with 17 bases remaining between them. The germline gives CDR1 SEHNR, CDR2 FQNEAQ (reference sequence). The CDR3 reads CASSDFYRDRYEQYF. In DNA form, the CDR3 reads TGTGCCAGCAGCGACTTCTACCGGGACCGCTACGAGCAGTACTTC. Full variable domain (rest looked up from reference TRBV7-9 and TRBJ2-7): DTGVSQNPRHKITKRGQNVTFRCDPISEHNRLYWYRQTLGQGPEFLTYFQNEAQLEKSRLLSDRFSAERPKGSFSTLEIQRTEQGDSAMYLCASSDFYRDRYEQYFGPGTRLTVT.

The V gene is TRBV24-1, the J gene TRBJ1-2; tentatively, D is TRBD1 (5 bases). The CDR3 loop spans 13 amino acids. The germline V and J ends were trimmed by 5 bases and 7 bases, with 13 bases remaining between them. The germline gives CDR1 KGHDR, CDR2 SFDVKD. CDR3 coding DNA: TGTGCCACCAGTGTGTCAGCAGGGAGTGGCTACACCTTC. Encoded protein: CATSVSAGSGYTF.

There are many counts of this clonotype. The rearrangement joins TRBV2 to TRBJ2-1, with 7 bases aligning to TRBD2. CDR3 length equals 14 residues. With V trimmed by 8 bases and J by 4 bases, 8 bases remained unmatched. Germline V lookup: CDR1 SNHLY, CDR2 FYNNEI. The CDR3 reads CASVLRGLYNEQFF. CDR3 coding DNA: TGTGCCAGCGTCCTGCGGGGACTATACAATGAGCAGTTCTTC.

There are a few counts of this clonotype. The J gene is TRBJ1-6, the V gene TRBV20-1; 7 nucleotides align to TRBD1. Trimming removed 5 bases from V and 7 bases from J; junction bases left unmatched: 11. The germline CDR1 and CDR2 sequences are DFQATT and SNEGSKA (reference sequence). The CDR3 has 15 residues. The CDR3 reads CSAPPYGQANSPLHF. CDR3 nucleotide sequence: TGCAGTGCTCCTCCCTACGGACAGGCAAATTCACCCCTCCACTTT.

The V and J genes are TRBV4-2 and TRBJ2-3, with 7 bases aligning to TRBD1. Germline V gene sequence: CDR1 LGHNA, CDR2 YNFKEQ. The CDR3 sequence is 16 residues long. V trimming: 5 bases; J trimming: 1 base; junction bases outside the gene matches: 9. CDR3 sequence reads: CASSTQTGPRTDTQYF. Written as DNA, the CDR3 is TGTGCCAGCAGCACCCAGACAGGGCCCCGCACAGATACGCAGTATTTT.

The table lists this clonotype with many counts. The CDR3 loop is CSARKTNTEAFF. The CDR3 DNA sequence: TGCAGTGCTAGAAAGACGAACACTGAAGCTTTCTTT. V and J are TRBV20-1 and TRBJ1-1; D ambiguous. CDR3 size: 12 residues. CDR1 is DFQATT and CDR2 is SNEGSKA in the germline V gene (reference sequence). Between the trimmed V and J ends, which lost 2 bases and 1 base, there was a span of 5 bases.

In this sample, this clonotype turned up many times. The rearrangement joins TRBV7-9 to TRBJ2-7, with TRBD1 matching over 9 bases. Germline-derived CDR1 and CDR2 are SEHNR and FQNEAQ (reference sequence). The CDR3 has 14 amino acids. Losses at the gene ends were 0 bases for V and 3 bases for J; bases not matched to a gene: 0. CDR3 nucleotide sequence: TGTGCCAGCAGCTTAGCGGGACAGGGCTACGAGCAGTACTTC. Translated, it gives CASSLAGQGYEQYF. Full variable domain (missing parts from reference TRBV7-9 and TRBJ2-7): DTGVSQNPRHKITKRGQNVTFRCDPISEHNRLYWYRQTLGQGPEFLTYFQNEAQLEKSRLLSDRFSAERPKGSFSTLEIQRTEQGDSAMYLCASSLAGQGYEQYFGPGTRLTVT.

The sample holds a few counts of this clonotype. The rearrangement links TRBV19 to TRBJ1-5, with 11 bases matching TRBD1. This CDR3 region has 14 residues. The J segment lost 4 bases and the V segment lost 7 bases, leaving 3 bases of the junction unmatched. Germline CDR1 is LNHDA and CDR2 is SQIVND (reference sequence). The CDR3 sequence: CASTGTGGNQPQHF. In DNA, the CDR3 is TGTGCCAGTACTGGGACAGGGGGGAATCAGCCCCAGCATTTT.

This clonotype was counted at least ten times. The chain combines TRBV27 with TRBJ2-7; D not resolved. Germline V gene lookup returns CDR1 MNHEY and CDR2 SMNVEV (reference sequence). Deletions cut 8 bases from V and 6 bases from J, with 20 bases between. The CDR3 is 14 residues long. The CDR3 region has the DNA TGTGCCAGCTCCTCAGACTTATCGACGGGCGAGCAGTACTTC. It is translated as CASSSDLSTGEQYF.

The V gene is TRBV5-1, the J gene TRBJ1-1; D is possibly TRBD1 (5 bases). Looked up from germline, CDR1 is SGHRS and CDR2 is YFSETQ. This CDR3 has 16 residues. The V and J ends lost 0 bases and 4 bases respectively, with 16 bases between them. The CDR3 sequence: CASSLAGARLSTEAFF. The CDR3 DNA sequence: TGCGCCAGCAGCTTGGCCGGGGCCCGGTTGAGCACTGAAGCTTTCTTT.

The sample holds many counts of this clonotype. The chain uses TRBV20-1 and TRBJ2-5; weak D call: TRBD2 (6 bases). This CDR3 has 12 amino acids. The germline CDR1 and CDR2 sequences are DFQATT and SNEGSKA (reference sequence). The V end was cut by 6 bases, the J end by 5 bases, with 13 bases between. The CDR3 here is CSAKEGSETQYF. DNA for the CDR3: TGCAGTGCCAAGGAGGGTTCGGAGACCCAGTACTTC.

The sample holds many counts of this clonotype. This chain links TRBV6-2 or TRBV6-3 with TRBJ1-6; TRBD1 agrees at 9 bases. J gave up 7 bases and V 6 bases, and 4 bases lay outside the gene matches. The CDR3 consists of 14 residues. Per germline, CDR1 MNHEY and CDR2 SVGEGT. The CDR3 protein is CASRWDRVNSPLHF. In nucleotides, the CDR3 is TGTGCCAGCAGGTGGGACAGGGTAAATTCACCCCTCCACTTT.